This record looks at one TCR beta chain sequence and its context. Its antigen is as yet unknown. Then a second PCR, running about 6 to 12 cycles, was carried out with a sample-barcoded 5' primer and a J-beta primer mix. Each cDNA molecule received a tag from a template-switch adaptor that had 12 random nucleotides. TCRdb analysed the 5' RACE reads with MiXCR anew, one entry per CDR3 protein. Of over 550,000 distinct CDR3 sequences in the sample, approximately 30% are singletons; the top ten hold about 15%. The sample is drawn from a study of blood T cells in healthy people across ages. Findings of the study overall: Unsorted PBMCs prevented conclusive naive versus antigen-experienced comparison.

Germline V gene lookup returns CDR1 SGHRS and CDR2 YFSETQ. This CDR3 contains 14 residues. Trimming cost V 6 bases and J 2 bases, with 11 bases left between them. Per individual sample, total RNA of at least 6 micrograms was extracted. The sample consisted of blood. The V gene is TRBV5-1, the J gene TRBJ2-2; perhaps TRBD1 as D (6 bases). The origin of this receptor is an elderly woman in good health. The CDR3 sequence is CASKRGINTGELFF. CDR3 nucleotide sequence: TGCGCCAGCAAGAGGGGGATCAACACCGGGGAGCTGTTTTTT.